The 10 T cell receptor beta chains reported below all come from one sample, sequenced in a study of cytomegalovirus exposure and HLA in healthy donors. 60 Vbeta and 13 Jbeta primers were used in PCR. Sequencing was performed with immunoSEQ multiplex PCR; in TCRdb, only in-frame clones are kept and a portion is missing. This table holds 150,000 to 200,000 clones, less than 90% found once. The specimen sequenced was PBMCs. All receptors derive from a girl less than two years old in good health and CMV-seronegative.

V is TRBV5-4 and J is TRBJ2-7; 8 nucleotides match TRBD2. The ends lost 0 bases at V and 5 bases at J; junction bases unmatched: 4. The CDR3 is 14 residues long. In germline, CDR1 is SGHNT, CDR2 YYREEE (reference sequence). This chain's CDR3 is CASSLGPGGDEQYF. In DNA, the CDR3 is TGTGCCAGCAGCTTGGGTCCGGGGGGGGACGAGCAGTACTTC.

The rearrangement links TRBV19 to TRBJ1-2, with D unclear. Looked up from germline, CDR1 is LNHDA and CDR2 is SQIVND (reference sequence). The CDR3 loop spans 14 amino acids. Trimming removed 1 base at V and 2 bases at J, with 8 bases between. The CDR3 region is CASSIVAGNYGYTF. The DNA of the CDR3 is TGTGCCAGTAGTATAGTGGCGGGGAACTATGGCTACACCTTC.

This chain connects TRBV5-1 to TRBJ2-1; 10 bases are shared with TRBD2. Germline CDR1 and CDR2: SGHRS and YFSETQ. This CDR3 has 15 residues. V gave up 7 bases and J gave up 7 bases; unmatched junction bases: 11. For the CDR3, the DNA is TGCGCCAGCGAGAGAGCGGGAGGGCTCGGGAATGAGCAGTTCTTC. Protein: CASERAGGLGNEQFF.

The chain joins TRBV7-9 to TRBJ2-7, with D tentatively TRBD1 (6 bases). The CDR3 runs 16 residues. The germline V gene has CDR1 SEHNR and CDR2 FQNEAQ (reference sequence). Trimming removed 5 bases from V and 5 bases from J, with 22 bases in between. The CDR3 loop is CASSETTGLLKNEQYF. In nucleotides, the CDR3 is TGTGCCAGCAGCGAGACCACAGGGCTCCTAAAGAACGAGCAGTACTTC. The variable domain in full, completed from reference TRBV7-9 and TRBJ2-7, reads DTGVSQNPRHKITKRGQNVTFRCDPISEHNRLYWYRQTLGQGPEFLTYFQNEAQLEKSRLLSDRFSAERPKGSFSTLEIQRTEQGDSAMYLCASSETTGLLKNEQYFGPGTRLTVT.

This chain joins TRBV4-3 and TRBJ2-3, with D unclear. CDR3 size: 15 residues. Looked up from germline, CDR1 is LGHNA and CDR2 is YSLEER. V gave up 0 bases and J gave up 4 bases, with 11 bases separating them. CDR3 sequence reads: CASSQDGVGPDTQYF. For the CDR3, the DNA is TGCGCCAGCAGCCAAGATGGAGTTGGCCCAGATACGCAGTATTTT.

This clone was detected only once. The chain joins TRBV5-8 to TRBJ2-5; D is uncertain. V lost 1 base and J lost 1, with 8 bases in between. The CDR3 extends over 14 amino acids. Per germline, CDR1 SGHTS and CDR2 YDEGEE. The CDR3 is CASSLWPIQETQYF. The CDR3 DNA reads as TGTGCCAGCAGCTTGTGGCCGATCCAAGAGACCCAGTACTTC.

V is TRBV19 and J is TRBJ1-5; 7 positions match TRBD1. CDR1 and CDR2 from the germline V gene are LNHDA and SQIVND (reference sequence). V lost 1 base and J lost 0; bases outside the gene matches: 6. The CDR3 covers 17 residues. The CDR3 is CASSIVATGYSNQPQHF. In DNA form, the CDR3 reads TGTGCCAGTAGTATAGTCGCGACAGGGTATAGCAATCAGCCCCAGCATTTT.

This clone was seen a single time. V usage is TRBV6-1 and J usage is TRBJ2-7; TRBD2 agrees at 9 bases. V shed 0 bases and J 6 bases; nucleotides not matched to a gene: 9. The CDR3 spans 16 residues. The V gene's germline CDR1 is MNHNS and CDR2 SASEGT. The DNA of the CDR3 is TGTGCCAGCAGTGAAGCGCATCGGACTAGCGACTCCGAGCAGTACTTC. It is translated as CASSEAHRTSDSEQYF.

This chain joins TRBV4-3 and TRBJ2-7; 8 bases fit TRBD1. The CDR3 has 22 amino acids. Germline CDR1 reads LGHNA; CDR2 reads YSLEER. The ends lost 0 bases at V and 3 bases at J; junction bases unmatched: 25. This CDR3 is CASSQDYVGVITDRGNFYEQYF. As DNA, the CDR3 is TGCGCCAGCAGCCAAGATTATGTGGGGGTGATCACCGACAGGGGCAACTTCTACGAGCAGTACTTC.

CDR3 loop: CASSLDGRTNTEAFF. The CDR3 region has the DNA TGCGCCAGCAGCTTGGATGGACGGACTAACACTGAAGCTTTCTTT. The rearrangement links TRBV5-1 to TRBJ1-1; D call uncertain. Germline assignment: CDR1 SGHRS and CDR2 YFSETQ. Trimming removed 0 bases from V and 2 bases from J, with 11 bases in between. CDR3 size: 15 residues.